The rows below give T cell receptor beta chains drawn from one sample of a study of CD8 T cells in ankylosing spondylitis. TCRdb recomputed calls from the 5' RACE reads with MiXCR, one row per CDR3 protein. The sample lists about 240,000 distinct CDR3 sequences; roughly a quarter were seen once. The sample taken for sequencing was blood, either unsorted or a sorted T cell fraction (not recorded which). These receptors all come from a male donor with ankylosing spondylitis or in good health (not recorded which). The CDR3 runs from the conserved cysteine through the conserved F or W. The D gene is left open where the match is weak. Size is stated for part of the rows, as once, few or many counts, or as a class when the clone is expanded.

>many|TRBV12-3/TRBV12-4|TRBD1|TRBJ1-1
TGTGCCAGTCGGACAGGGCGAGGTTGGGCTGAAGCTTTCTTT
CASRTGRGWAEAFF
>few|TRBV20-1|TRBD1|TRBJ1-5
TGCAGTGCTGAAGACAGGGGGCTCAATCAGCCCCAGCATTTT
CSAEDRGLNQPQHF
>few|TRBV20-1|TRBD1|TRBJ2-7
TGCAGTGCTCTACAGGGGGCGCAAGTCTACGAGCAGTACTTC
CSALQGAQVYEQYF
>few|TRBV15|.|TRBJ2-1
TGTGCCACCAGCGTCGGGGGACCGTACAATGAGCAGTTCTTC
CATSVGGPYNEQFF
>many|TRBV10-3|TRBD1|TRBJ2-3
TGTGCCATCGGGGGGACAGGGGGTACGCAGTATTTT
CAIGGTGGTQYF
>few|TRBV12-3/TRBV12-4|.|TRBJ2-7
TGTGCCAGCAGTTTAGGCAGGGGATACTACGAGCAGTACTTC
CASSLGRGYYEQYF
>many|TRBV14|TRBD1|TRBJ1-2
TGTGCCAGCAGCCTAGACAGGGAAGGCTACACCTTC
CASSLDREGYTF
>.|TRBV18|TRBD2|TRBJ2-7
TGTGCCAGCTCACCGGCTAGCGGAACCTACGAGCAGTACTTC
CASSPASGTYEQYF
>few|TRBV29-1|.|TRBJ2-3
TGCAGCGCCCAAGGACGACTACAGGATACGCAGTATTTT
CSAQGRLQDTQYF
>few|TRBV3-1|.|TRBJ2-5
TGTGCCAGCAGCCAAGTCAGCGGAACGACGGGAGAGACCCAGTACTTC
CASSQVSGTTGETQYF
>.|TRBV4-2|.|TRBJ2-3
TGTGCCAGCAGCTACCGTGGAACCCCCACAGATACGCAGTATTTT
CASSYRGTPTDTQYF
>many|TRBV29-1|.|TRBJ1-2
TGCAGCGTTGAAGAGGAGGTCGGCTACACCTTC
CSVEEEVGYTF
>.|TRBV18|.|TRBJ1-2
TGTGCCAGCTCACCATCTAGGCAGGACTTCAACTATGGCTACACCTTC
CASSPSRQDFNYGYTF
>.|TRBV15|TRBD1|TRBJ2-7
TGTGCCACCAGCCACGGACAGGGGGCCTACGAGCAGTACTTC
CATSHGQGAYEQYF
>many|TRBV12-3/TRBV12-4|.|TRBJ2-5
TGTGCCAGCAGACCCGGACGGCACCTAGAGACCCAGTACTTC
CASRPGRHLETQYF
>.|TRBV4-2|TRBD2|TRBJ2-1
TGTGCCAGCAGCCCTCAGCGTCGAGGACTAGATGGTGAGCAGTTCTTC
CASSPQRRGLDGEQFF
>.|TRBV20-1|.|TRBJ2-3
TGCAGTGCGCCTTTCAGTGGGTCGGGGGATACGCAGTATTTT
CSAPFSGSGDTQYF
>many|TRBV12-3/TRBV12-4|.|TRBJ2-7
TGTGCCAGCAGTAGGGCCCTCTCCTACGAGCAGTACTTC
CASSRALSYEQYF
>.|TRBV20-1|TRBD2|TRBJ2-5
TGCAGTGCTACGGGGGGGGCTACGCCTCAATCTATACAAGAGACCCAGTACTTC
CSATGGATPQSIQETQYF
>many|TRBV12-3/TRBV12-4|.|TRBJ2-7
TGTGCCAGCAGTTTAGATCTGCGAGACGAGCAGTACTTC
CASSLDLRDEQYF
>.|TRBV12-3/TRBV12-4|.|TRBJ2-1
TGTACCAGCAGTTTAAAGTTCGAGGGGGGAACAAGCTCCTACAATGAGCAGTTCTTC
CTSSLKFEGGTSSYNEQFF
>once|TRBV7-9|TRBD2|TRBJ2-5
TGTGCCAGCAGCTTATCGGGGGGGGCCGGGTACTTC
CASSLSGGAGYF
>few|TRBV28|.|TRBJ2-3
TGTGCCAGCAGTTTTCCCCTCCTTGGCAGCACAGATACGCAGTATTTT
CASSFPLLGSTDTQYF
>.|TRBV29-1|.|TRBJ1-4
TGCAGCGCCGGACGCGGAGAGAATGAAAAACTGTTTTTT
CSAGRGENEKLFF
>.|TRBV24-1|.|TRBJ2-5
TGTGCCACCAGTGATTCTCAGGGGACGTGGGAGACCCAGTACTTC
CATSDSQGTWETQYF
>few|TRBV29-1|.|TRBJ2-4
TGCAGCGTTGAAGATCTGGTAAACATTCAGTACTTC
CSVEDLVNIQYF
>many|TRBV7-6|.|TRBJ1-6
TGTGCCAGCAGCTTAGCGATAAGAGGGGCGGGGTCACCCCTCCACTTT
CASSLAIRGAGSPLHF
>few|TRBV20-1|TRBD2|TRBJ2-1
TGCAGTGCTAGGCTAGCGGGGGGCTACAATGAGCAGTTCTTC
CSARLAGGYNEQFF
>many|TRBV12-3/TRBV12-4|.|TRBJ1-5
TGTGCCAGCACTGCCCAGGAGAATCAGCCCCAGCATTTT
CASTAQENQPQHF
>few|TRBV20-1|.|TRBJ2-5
TGCAGGGCTAGGGTTCAGGGGCAAGAGACCCAGTACTTC
CRARVQGQETQYF
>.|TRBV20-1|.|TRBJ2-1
TGCAGTGGGGGGGTTGTGGAAGACGAGCAGTTCTTC
CSGGVVEDEQFF
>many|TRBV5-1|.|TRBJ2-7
TGCGCCAGCAGTTCGAATGTTGGCTACGAGCAGTACTTC
CASSSNVGYEQYF
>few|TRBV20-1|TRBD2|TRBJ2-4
TGCAGTGCCCCCAGGCGGTTTGGTGCGGGGGGCCTAGCCAAAAACATTCAGTACTTC
CSAPRRFGAGGLAKNIQYF
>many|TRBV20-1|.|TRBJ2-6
TGCAGTGCTAGACCCGACATGGCCAACGTCCTGACTTTC
CSARPDMANVLTF
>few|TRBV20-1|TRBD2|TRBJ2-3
TGCAGTGCGATTCTAGGACGTGCAGCTAGCGGGGGGGTCACAGATACGCAGTATTTT
CSAILGRAASGGVTDTQYF
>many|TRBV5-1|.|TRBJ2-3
TGCGCCAGCAGACAGGAACAAGATACGCAGTATTTT
CASRQEQDTQYF
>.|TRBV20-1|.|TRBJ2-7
TGCAGTGCTGCCCGGGACGGGACCTACGAGCAGTACTTC
CSAARDGTYEQYF
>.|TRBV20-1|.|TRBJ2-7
TGCAGTGCCCCCAGGTTTGGGGGGACCTACGAGCAGTACTTC
CSAPRFGGTYEQYF
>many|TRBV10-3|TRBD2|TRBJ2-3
TGTGCCATCAGTGATTCTAGCGGGGGAGCCGCTAGCACAGATACGCAGTATTTT
CAISDSSGGAASTDTQYF
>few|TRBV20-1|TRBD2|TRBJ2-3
TGCAGTGCTAGAAGAAGGCTAGCGGGGGGTGATACGCAGTATTTT
CSARRRLAGGDTQYF
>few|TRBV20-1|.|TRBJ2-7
TGCAGTGCTATCAGGGGTGGCGAGCAGTACTTC
CSAIRGGEQYF
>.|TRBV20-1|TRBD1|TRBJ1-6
TGCAGTGCCCCGGACAGGGCTCACTATAATTCACCCCTCCACTTT
CSAPDRAHYNSPLHF
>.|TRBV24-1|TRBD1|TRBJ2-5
TGTGCCACCAGTGATGCCGGGACAGGTCTCCAAGAGACCCAGTACTTC
CATSDAGTGLQETQYF
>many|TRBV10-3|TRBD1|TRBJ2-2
TGTGCCATCAGCCCGGGACAGTCCCAGAACACCGGGGAGCTGTTTTTT
CAISPGQSQNTGELFF
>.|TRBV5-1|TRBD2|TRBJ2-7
TGCGCCAGCTTTGGACTAGACGCGAGCGAGCAGTACTTC
CASFGLDASEQYF
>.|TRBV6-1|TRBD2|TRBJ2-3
TGTGCCAGCAGGACTAGCGGGGGGTACACAGATACGCAGTATTTT
CASRTSGGYTDTQYF
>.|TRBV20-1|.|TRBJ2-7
TGCAGTGCTAGTCGGGCGGCTTCAAGCTCCTACGAGCAGTACTTC
CSASRAASSSYEQYF